The 7 T cell receptor beta chains below were found in one sample sequenced in a study of cytomegalovirus exposure and HLA in healthy donors. Sequenced by immunoSEQ multiplex PCR; TCRdb stores in-frame clones only, minus some. Here the sample spans about 150,000 clones, approximately 86% being singletons. The sequenced sample consisted of PBMCs. The receptor set was obtained from a human donor in good health.

The table lists this clone with a few counts. This chain uses TRBV5-1 with TRBJ1-2, with TRBD1 matching over 7 bases. V gave up 2 bases and J gave up 4 bases; unmatched junction bases: 5. The CDR3 spans 14 residues. Germline V gene lookup returns CDR1 SGHRS and CDR2 YFSETQ. CDR3 in amino acids: CASSFGTASYGYTF. In DNA, the CDR3 is TGCGCCAGCAGCTTTGGGACAGCGTCCTATGGCTACACCTTC. Combining the CDR3 with reference TRBV5-1 and TRBJ1-2 gives the whole variable domain KAGVTQTPRYLIKTRGQQVTLSCSPISGHRSVSWYQQTPGQGLQFLFEYFSETQRNKGNFPGRFSGRQFSNSRSEMNVSTLELGDSALYLCASSFGTASYGYTFGSGTRLTVV.

This chain uses TRBV27 with TRBJ1-5; tentatively, D is TRBD1 (5 bases). With 4 bases removed from V and 4 bases from J, the gap between germline ends came to 17 bases. This CDR3 comprises 16 residues. Germline V gives CDR1 MNHEY, CDR2 SMNVEV (reference sequence). CDR3 sequence: CASSSLSPGENQPQHF. CDR3 DNA: TGTGCCAGCAGTTCCCTCTCGCCGGGGGAAAATCAGCCCCAGCATTTT.

The chain joins TRBV29-1 to TRBJ2-3; 7 nucleotides align to TRBD2. The CDR3 sequence is 16 residues long. The germline CDR1 and CDR2 sequences are SQVTM and ANQGSEA. Trimming at V came to 3 bases and at J to 9 bases, leaving 18 bases not matched to a gene. In nucleotides, the CDR3 is TGCAGCGTTGAGGCGTGCGGGAGCCCAACGATAGACACGCAGTATTTT. It encodes CSVEACGSPTIDTQYF.

This clone has a single count. The V and J genes are TRBV2 and TRBJ2-1; 8 nucleotides agree with TRBD2. The CDR3 has 19 residues. In germline, CDR1 is SNHLY, CDR2 FYNNEI. V shed 4 bases, J shed 0 bases, and the junction held 14 bases outside the gene matches. In nucleotides, the CDR3 is TGTGCCAGCAGTGGCCCGTCCAGTTTTAGCGGGGTCTCCTACAATGAGCAGTTCTTC. It codes for CASSGPSSFSGVSYNEQFF.

The chain links TRBV5-1 to TRBJ1-4, with 9 bases matching TRBD1. The CDR3 length is 15 residues. Germline CDR1 and CDR2: SGHRS and YFSETQ. V shed 0 bases, J shed 6 bases, and the junction held 3 bases outside the gene matches. The chain's CDR3 is CASSLATGGYEKLFF. The CDR3 DNA reads as TGCGCCAGCAGCTTGGCGACAGGGGGATATGAAAAACTGTTTTTT.

The chain carries TRBV9 and TRBJ2-5, with D possibly TRBD2 on 6 matching bases. Trimming pared 3 bases from V and 0 bases from J, leaving 9 bases between. The germline V gene has CDR1 SGDLS and CDR2 YYNGEE. This CDR3 region has 14 residues. The CDR3 region is CASSAGTHQETQYF. The CDR3 DNA is TGTGCCAGCAGCGCCGGGACTCACCAAGAGACCCAGTACTTC. The full variable domain, rest sourced from reference TRBV9 and TRBJ2-5, is DSGVTQTPKHLITATGQRVTLRCSPRSGDLSVYWYQQSLDQGLQFLIQYYNGEERAKGNILERFSAQQFPDLHSELNLSSLELGDSALYFCASSAGTHQETQYFGPGTRLLVL.

The chain has TRBV6-5 and TRBJ2-6; possibly TRBD1 for D (6 bases). Germline V CDR1 and CDR2: MNHEY, SVGAGI. The CDR3 extends over 14 amino acids. Trimming removed 7 bases at V and 1 base at J, with 8 bases between. The CDR3 coding sequence is TGTGCCAGCACGAGGGGGTCTGGGGCCAACGTCCTGACTTTC. Residues: CASTRGSGANVLTF.